The source of this T cell receptor (beta chain) is a study of T cell repertoires in cytomegalovirus infection. MiXCR was run by TCRdb on the reads, yielding one entry per CDR3 protein. The data show about 920,000 distinct CDR3 sequences, with roughly a third seen just once and around 15% held by the top ten. V dropped 0 bases and J dropped 4 bases, with 13 bases sitting between them. The CDR3 consists of 16 residues. Per the germline V gene, CDR1 is SGHAT and CDR2 is FQNNGV. Remarks on this clonotype: The antigen is undetermined.

The sequencing here drew on cultured CD8+ T cells from PBMCs, taken from culture after CMV antigen stimulation. This sequence joins TRBV11-2 and TRBJ2-1, with D possibly being TRBD1 (5 bases). This TCR came from a human donor in good health (CMV status not recorded). Some clones in this sample may be carry-over from other donors' samples. The chain's CDR3 is CASSLEARAIYNEQFF. As DNA, the CDR3 is TGTGCCAGCAGCTTAGAGGCCAGGGCTATTTACAATGAGCAGTTCTTC. Full variable domain (remainder filled in from reference TRBV11-2 and TRBJ2-1): EAGVAQSPRYKIIEKRQSVAFWCNPISGHATLYWYQQILGQGPKLLIQFQNNGVVDDSQLPKDRFSAERLKGVDSTLKIQPAKLEDSAVYLCASSLEARAIYNEQFFGPGTRLTVL.